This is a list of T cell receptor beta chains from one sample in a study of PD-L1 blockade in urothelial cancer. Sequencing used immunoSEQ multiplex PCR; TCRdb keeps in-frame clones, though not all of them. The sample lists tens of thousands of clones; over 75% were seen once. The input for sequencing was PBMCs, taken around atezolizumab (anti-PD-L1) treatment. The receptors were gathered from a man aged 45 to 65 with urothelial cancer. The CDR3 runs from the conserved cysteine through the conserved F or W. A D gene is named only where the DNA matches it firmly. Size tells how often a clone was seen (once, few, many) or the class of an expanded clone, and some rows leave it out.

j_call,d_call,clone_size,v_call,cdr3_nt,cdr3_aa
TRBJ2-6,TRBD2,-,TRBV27,TGTGCCAGCAGCCTAGCGGGAGTCCCTGGGGCCAACGTCCTGACTTTC,CASSLAGVPGANVLTF
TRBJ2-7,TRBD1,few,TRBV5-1,TGCGCCAGCAGCTTGCAGTTTTTGGGACAGGGGTACGAGCAGTACTTC,CASSLQFLGQGYEQYF
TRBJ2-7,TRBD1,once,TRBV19,TGTGCCAGTACTCAACCGGGACAGGGAAACGAGCAGTACTTC,CASTQPGQGNEQYF
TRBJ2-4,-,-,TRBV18,TGTGCCAGCTCACCACAAAACGGACTAGCCAAAAACATTCAGTACTTC,CASSPQNGLAKNIQYF
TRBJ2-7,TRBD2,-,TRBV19,TGTGCCAGTAGGGGGACTAGCGATGCCTACGAGCAGTACTTC,CASRGTSDAYEQYF
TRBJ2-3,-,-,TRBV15,TGTGCCACCAGCCTTGGGGGGTACACAGATACGCAGTATTTT,CATSLGGYTDTQYF
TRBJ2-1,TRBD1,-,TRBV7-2,TGTGCCAGCAGCGGTCCCGGGACAGGGAGAGGGCAGTTCTTC,CASSGPGTGRGQFF
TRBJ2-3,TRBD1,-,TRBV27,TGTGCCAGCAGTCCCCCCCGAGGCAGGGGGCAAGGAGATACGCAGTATTTT,CASSPPRGRGQGDTQYF
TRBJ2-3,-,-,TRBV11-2,TGTGCCAGCAGCCTCAACAGGAACACAGATACGCAGTATTTT,CASSLNRNTDTQYF
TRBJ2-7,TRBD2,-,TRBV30,TGTGCCTGGGGTGGGGGGGACGAGCAGTACTTC,CAWGGGDEQYF
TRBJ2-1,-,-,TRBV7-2,TGTGCCAGCAGCTTGGAGAAGAGCAATGAGCAGTTCTTC,CASSLEKSNEQFF
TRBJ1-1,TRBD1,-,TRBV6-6,TGTGCCAGCAGTCTGGACAGGGGGGTGGCTGAAGCTTTCTTT,CASSLDRGVAEAFF
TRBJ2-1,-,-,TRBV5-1,TGCGCCAGCAGCTTTGAACCCGCGGGTGAGCAGTTCTTC,CASSFEPAGEQFF
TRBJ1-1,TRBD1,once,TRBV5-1,TGCGCCAGCAGCCCCACAGGGGCGAACACTGAAGCTTTCTTT,CASSPTGANTEAFF
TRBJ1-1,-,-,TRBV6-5,TGTGCCAGCACCGAGGTTGGGGGGGCCACTGAAGCTTTCTTT,CASTEVGGATEAFF
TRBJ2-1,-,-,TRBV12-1,TGTGCCAGCAGCTTTGCTTTTAGCGGTTCTTCCTACAATGAGCAGTTCTTC,CASSFAFSGSSYNEQFF
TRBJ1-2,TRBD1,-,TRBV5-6,TGTGCCAGCAGCTTGGTGGGAACAGGGACAGCCGCCCTCGCCTATGGCTACACCTTC,CASSLVGTGTAALAYGYTF
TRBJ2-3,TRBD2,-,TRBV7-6,TGTGCCAGCAGCTTGGGGACTAGCGGGGGCGGGGATACGCAGTATTTT,CASSLGTSGGGDTQYF
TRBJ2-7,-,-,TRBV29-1,TGCAGCGTGACAGTAACCGTCTACGAGCAGTACTTC,CSVTVTVYEQYF
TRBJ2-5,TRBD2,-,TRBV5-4,TGTGCCAGCAGCTTGGCCATTGGTAGCGGGGTCAGAGAGACCCAGTACTTC,CASSLAIGSGVRETQYF
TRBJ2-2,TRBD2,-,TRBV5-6,TGTGCCAGCAGCTTAGAGACTAGCGTATCACGCGGGGAGCTGTTTTTT,CASSLETSVSRGELFF
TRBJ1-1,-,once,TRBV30,TGTGCCTGGAGTGGACAGAACACTGAAGCTTTCTTT,CAWSGQNTEAFF
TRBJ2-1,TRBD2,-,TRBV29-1,TGCAGCGTTGGAGGACTAGCGGGACACTACAATGAGCAGTTCTTC,CSVGGLAGHYNEQFF
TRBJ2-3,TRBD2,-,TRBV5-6,TGTGCCAGCAGCTTGGGGCCCCCGCTAGCGGGAAGAGGAGATACGCAGTATTTT,CASSLGPPLAGRGDTQYF
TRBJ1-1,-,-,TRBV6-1,TGTGCCAGCAGTGAAGTTGGGGGGACTGAAGCTTTCTTT,CASSEVGGTEAFF
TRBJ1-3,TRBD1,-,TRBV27,TGTGCCAGCAGTTTGCAACAGGGGCTTGGAAACACCATATATTTT,CASSLQQGLGNTIYF
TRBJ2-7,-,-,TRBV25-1,TGTGCCACCCTCCCTCGGGGGAGCTCCTACGAGCAGTACTTC,CATLPRGSSYEQYF
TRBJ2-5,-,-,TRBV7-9,TGTGCCAGCAGCTTAGTTGGGCCGCACCAAGAGACCCAGTACTTC,CASSLVGPHQETQYF
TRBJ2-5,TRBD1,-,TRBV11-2,TGTGCCAGCAGCCCACAGGGGACCCAAGAGACCCAGTACTTC,CASSPQGTQETQYF
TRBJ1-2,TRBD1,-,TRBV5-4,TGTGCCAGCAGCTTGGGGACAGGGGGCAGATATGGCTACACCTTC,CASSLGTGGRYGYTF
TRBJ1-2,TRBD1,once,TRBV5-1,TGCGCCAGTCACGGGACAGGGTATGGCTACACCTTC,CASHGTGYGYTF
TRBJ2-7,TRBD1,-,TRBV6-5,TGTGCCAGCAGCACCGGGACAGAACTCTACGAGCAGTACTTC,CASSTGTELYEQYF
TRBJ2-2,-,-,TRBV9,TGTGCCAGCAGCGGACTAGTCACCGGGGAGCTGTTTTTT,CASSGLVTGELFF
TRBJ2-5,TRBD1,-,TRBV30,TGTGCCTGGAGCCGACCCGACAGGGAAAATTCCCAAGAGACCCAGTACTTC,CAWSRPDRENSQETQYF
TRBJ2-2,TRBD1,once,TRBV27,TGTGCCAGCAGTTCACACAGGGGTAGGAACACCGGGGAGCTGTTTTTT,CASSSHRGRNTGELFF
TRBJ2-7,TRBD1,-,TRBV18,TGTGCCAGCTCACCACCGTCAGGGGACAGCTCCTACGAGCAGTACTTC,CASSPPSGDSSYEQYF
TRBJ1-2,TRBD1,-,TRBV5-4,TGTGCCAGCAAGGAGGGGGCCTATGGCTACACCTTC,CASKEGAYGYTF
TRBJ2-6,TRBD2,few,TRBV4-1,TGCGCCAGCAGCCACCAGGCCCCGGTAGCGGGGGGGCTCGGGGCCAACGTCCTGACTTTC,CASSHQAPVAGGLGANVLTF
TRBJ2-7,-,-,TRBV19,TGTGCCACCAAGGTGGTAGGGGGCTCCTACGAGCAGTACTTC,CATKVVGGSYEQYF
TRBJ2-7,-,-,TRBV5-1,TGCGCCAGCAGCTTGGTTGGAGACTACGAGCAGTACTTC,CASSLVGDYEQYF
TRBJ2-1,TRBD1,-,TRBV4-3,TGCGCCAGCAGCCAAGATCACAGGGGGTCCTACAATGAGCAGTTCTTC,CASSQDHRGSYNEQFF